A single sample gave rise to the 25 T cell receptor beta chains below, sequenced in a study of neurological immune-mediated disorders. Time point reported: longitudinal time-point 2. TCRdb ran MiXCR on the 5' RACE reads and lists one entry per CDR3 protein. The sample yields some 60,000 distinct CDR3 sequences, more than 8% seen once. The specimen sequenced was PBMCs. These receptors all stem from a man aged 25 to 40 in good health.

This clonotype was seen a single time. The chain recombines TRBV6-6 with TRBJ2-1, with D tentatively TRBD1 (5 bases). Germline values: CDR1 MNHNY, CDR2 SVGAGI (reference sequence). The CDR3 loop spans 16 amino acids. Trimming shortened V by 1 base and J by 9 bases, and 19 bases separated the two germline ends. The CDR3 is CASSYLETKGMGEQFF. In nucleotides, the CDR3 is TGTGCCAGCAGTTACTTAGAGACAAAGGGGATGGGTGAGCAGTTCTTC.

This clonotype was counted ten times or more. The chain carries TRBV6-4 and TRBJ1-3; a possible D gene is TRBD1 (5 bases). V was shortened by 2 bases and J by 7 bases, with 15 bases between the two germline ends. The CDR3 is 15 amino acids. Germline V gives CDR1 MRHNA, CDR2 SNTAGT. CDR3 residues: CASSDAGPPRNTIYF. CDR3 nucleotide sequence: TGTGCCAGCAGTGACGCAGGGCCACCCAGGAACACCATATATTTT.

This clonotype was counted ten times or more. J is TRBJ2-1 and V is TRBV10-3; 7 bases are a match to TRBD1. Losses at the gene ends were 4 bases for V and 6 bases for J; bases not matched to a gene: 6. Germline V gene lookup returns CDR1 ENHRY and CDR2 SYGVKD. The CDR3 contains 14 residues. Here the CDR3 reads CAISVDRAGNEQFF. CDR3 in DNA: TGTGCCATCAGTGTTGACAGGGCGGGCAATGAGCAGTTCTTC.

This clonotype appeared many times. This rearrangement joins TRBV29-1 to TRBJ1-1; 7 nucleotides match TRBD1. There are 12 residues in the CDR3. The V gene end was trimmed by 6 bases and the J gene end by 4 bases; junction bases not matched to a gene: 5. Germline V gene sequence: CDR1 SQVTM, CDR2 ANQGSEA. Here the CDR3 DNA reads TGCAGCGTAGACAGGGAGGTCACTGAAGCTTTCTTT. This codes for CSVDREVTEAFF.

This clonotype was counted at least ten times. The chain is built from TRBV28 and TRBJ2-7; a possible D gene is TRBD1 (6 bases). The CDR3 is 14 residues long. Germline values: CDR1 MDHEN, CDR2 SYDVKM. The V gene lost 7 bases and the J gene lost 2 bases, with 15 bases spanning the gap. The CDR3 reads CASTGRGHTYEQYF. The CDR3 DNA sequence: TGTGCCAGCACGGGCAGGGGTCATACCTACGAGCAGTACTTC.

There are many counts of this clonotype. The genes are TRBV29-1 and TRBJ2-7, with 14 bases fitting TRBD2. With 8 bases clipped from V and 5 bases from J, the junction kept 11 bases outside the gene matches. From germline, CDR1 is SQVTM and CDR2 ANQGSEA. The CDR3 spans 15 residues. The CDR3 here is CSCRLAGGSADEQYF. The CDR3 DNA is TGCAGCTGTCGACTAGCGGGAGGGTCGGCCGACGAGCAGTACTTC.

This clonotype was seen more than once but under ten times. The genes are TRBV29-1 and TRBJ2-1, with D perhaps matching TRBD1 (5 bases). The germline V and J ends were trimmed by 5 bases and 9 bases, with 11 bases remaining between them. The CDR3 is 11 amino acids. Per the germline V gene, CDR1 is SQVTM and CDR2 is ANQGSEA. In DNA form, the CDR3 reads TGCAGCGTTTTTCAGGGCGGTGAGCAGTTCTTC. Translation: CSVFQGGEQFF.

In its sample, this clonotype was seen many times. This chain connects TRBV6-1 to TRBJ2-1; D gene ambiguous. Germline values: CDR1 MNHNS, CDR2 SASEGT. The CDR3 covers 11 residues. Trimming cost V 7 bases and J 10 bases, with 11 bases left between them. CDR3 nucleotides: TGTGCCAGCAATTATTTGCGGGAGCAGTTCTTC. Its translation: CASNYLREQFF.

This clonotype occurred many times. The CDR3 coding sequence is TGCAGTGCTAAGGACCCGGGAACTTTTGGCTACACCTTC. Protein sequence: CSAKDPGTFGYTF. This chain connects TRBV20-1 to TRBJ1-2; no clear D gene. CDR1 is DFQATT, CDR2 SNEGSKA, per germline (reference sequence). Trimming shortened V by 4 bases and J by 7 bases, and 16 bases separated the two germline ends. This CDR3 is built from 13 residues.

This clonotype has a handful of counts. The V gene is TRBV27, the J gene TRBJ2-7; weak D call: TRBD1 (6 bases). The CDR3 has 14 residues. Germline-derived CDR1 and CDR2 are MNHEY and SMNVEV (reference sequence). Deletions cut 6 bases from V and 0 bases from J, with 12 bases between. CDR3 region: CASRPRGPSYEQYF. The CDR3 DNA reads TGTGCCAGCAGACCCAGGGGTCCCTCCTACGAGCAGTACTTC.

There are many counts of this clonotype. CDR3 in DNA: TGTGCCAGCAGCTTCGAGTGGGGGGAGCTGTTTTTT. It encodes CASSFEWGELFF. The V gene is TRBV7-3, the J gene TRBJ2-2; the D is unclear. Trimming cost V 3 bases and J 8 bases, with 7 bases left between them. There are 12 residues in the CDR3. Germline CDR1 reads SGHTA; CDR2 reads FQGTGA.

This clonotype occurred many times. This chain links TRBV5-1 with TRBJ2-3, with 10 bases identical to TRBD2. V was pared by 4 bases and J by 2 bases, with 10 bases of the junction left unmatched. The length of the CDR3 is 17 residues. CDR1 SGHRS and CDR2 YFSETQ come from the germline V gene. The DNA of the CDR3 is TGCGCCAGCAGCGGGGGGAAGACTAGCGGGTACACAGATACGCAGTATTTT. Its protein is CASSGGKTSGYTDTQYF.

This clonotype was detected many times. The CDR3 region has the DNA TGTGCCAGCAGCTTTCTATCCGATACGCAGTATTTT. Its protein is CASSFLSDTQYF. This sequence joins TRBV7-8 and TRBJ2-3, with unresolved D. Germline lookup yields CDR1 SGHVS and CDR2 FQNEAQ. The CDR3 is 12 residues long. Trimming shortened V by 3 bases and J by 6 bases, and 7 bases separated the two germline ends. Filled out from reference TRBV7-8 and TRBJ2-3, the complete variable domain reads GAGVSQSPRYKVAKRGQDVALRCDPISGHVSLFWYQQALGQGPEFLTYFQNEAQLDKSGLPSDRFFAERPEGSVSTLKIQRTQQEDSAVYLCASSFLSDTQYFGPGTRLTVL.

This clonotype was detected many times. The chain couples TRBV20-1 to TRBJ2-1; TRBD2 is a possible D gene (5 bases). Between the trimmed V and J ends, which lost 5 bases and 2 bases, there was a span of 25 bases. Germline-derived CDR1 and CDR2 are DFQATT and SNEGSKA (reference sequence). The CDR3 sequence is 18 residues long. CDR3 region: CSAHTPGSRGNAYNEQFF. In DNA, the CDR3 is TGCAGTGCTCACACCCCTGGCAGCCGAGGGAACGCCTACAATGAGCAGTTCTTC.

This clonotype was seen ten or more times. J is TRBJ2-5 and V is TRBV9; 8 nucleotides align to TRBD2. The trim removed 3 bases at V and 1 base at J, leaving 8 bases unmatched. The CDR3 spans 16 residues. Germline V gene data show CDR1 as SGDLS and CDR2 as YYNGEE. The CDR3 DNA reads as TGTGCCAGCAGCGGAGGGACTAGGGGATTCCAAGAGACCCAGTACTTC. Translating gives CASSGGTRGFQETQYF.

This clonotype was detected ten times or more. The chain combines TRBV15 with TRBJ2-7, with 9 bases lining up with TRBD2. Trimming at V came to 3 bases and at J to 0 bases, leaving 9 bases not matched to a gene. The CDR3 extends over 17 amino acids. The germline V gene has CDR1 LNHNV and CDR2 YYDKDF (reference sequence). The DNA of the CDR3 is TGTGCCACCAGCAGCCGGACTAGCGCGAAAATCTCCTACGAGCAGTACTTC. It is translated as CATSSRTSAKISYEQYF.

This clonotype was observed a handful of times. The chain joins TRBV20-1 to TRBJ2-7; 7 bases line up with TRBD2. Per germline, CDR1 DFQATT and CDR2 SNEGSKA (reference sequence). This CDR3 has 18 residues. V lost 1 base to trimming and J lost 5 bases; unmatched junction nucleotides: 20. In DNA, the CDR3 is TGCAGTGCTAGAGTACGAGGGATGGGGGAGGGTCCGACTAACGAGCAGTACTTC. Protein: CSARVRGMGEGPTNEQYF.

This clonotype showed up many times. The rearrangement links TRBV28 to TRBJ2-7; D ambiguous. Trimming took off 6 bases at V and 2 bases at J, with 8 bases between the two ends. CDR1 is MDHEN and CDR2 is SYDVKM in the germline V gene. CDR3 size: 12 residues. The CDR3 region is CASRDRAYEQYF. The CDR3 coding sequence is TGTGCCAGCAGGGACCGCGCCTACGAGCAGTACTTC.

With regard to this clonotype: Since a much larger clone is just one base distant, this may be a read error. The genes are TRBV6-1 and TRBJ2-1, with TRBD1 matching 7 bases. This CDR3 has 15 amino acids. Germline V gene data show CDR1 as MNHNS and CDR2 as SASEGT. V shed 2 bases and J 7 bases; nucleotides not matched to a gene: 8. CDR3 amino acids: CASSEFVRGMNEQFF. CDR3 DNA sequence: TGTGCCAGCAGTGAATTCGTCAGGGGGATGAATGAGCAGTTCTTC.

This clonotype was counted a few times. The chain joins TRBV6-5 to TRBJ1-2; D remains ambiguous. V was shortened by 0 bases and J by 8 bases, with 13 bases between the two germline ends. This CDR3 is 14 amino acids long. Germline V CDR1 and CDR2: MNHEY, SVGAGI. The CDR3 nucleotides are TGTGCCAGCAGTTACTCTATTACAGAAGGAGGCTACACCTTC. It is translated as CASSYSITEGGYTF.

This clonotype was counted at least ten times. The CDR3 loop is CASSLDGTRRDYEQYF. The CDR3 nucleotides read TGCGCCAGCAGCTTGGATGGGACCCGAAGGGACTACGAGCAGTACTTC. This chain connects TRBV5-1 to TRBJ2-7, with D perhaps matching TRBD1 or TRBD2 (5 bases each). This CDR3 is built from 16 residues. Trimming stripped 0 bases from V and 3 bases from J, with 16 bases between. Looked up from germline, CDR1 is SGHRS and CDR2 is YFSETQ.

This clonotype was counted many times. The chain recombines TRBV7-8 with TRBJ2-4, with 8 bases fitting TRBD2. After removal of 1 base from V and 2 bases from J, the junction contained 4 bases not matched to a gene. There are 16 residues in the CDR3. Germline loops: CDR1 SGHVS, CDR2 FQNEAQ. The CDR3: CASSLGSGGTKNIQYF. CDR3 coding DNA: TGTGCCAGCAGCTTAGGGAGCGGGGGTACCAAAAACATTCAGTACTTC. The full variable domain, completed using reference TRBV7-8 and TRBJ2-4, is GAGVSQSPRYKVAKRGQDVALRCDPISGHVSLFWYQQALGQGPEFLTYFQNEAQLDKSGLPSDRFFAERPEGSVSTLKIQRTQQEDSAVYLCASSLGSGGTKNIQYFGAGTRLSVL.

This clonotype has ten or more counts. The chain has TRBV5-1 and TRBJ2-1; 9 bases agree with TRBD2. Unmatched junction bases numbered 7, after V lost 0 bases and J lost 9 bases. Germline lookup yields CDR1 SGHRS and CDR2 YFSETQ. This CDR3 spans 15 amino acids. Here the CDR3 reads CASSLVPSGKGEQFF. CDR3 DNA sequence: TGCGCCAGCAGCTTGGTTCCTAGCGGGAAGGGTGAGCAGTTCTTC. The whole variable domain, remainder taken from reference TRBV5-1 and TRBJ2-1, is KAGVTQTPRYLIKTRGQQVTLSCSPISGHRSVSWYQQTPGQGLQFLFEYFSETQRNKGNFPGRFSGRQFSNSRSEMNVSTLELGDSALYLCASSLVPSGKGEQFFGPGTRLTVL.

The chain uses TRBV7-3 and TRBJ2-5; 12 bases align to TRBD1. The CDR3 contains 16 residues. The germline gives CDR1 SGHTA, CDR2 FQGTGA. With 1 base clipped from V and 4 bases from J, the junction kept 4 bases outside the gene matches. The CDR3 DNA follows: TGTGCCAGCAGCTTAAGAGGGGACAGGGGGCCAGAGACCCAGTACTTC. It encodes CASSLRGDRGPETQYF.

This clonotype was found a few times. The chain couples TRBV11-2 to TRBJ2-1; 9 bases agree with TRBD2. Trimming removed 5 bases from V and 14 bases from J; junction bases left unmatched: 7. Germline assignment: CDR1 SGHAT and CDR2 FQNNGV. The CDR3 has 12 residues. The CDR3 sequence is CASSISSGMEFF. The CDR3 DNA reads TGTGCCAGCAGCATATCTAGCGGGATGGAGTTCTTC.